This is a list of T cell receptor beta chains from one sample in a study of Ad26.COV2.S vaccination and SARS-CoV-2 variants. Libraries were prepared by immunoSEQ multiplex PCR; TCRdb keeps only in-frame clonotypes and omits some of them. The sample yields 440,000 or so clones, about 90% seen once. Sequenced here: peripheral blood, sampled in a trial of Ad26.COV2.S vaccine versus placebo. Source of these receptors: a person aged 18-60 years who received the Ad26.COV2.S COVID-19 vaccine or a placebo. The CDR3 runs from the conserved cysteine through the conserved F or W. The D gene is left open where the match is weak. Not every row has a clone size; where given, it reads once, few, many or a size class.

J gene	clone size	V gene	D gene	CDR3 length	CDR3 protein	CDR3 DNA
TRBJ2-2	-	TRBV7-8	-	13	CASSLVRGGELFF	TGTGCCAGCAGCTTAGTCAGGGGCGGGGAGCTGTTTTTT
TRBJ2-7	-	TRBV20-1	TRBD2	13	CSASGLAGAREYF	TGCAGTGCTAGTGGGCTAGCGGGAGCCCGGGAGTACTTC
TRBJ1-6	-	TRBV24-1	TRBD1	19	CATSEEQGGIGSYNSPLHF	TGTGCCACCAGTGAGGAACAGGGGGGGATAGGGTCCTATAATTCACCCCTCCACTTT
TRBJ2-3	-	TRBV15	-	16	CATSRDRDSGVNTQYF	TGTGCCACCAGCAGGGACAGGGATAGCGGGGTCAACACGCAGTATTTT
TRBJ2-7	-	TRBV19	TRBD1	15	CASSTAGTGSYEQYF	TGTGCCAGTAGTACCGCCGGGACAGGGTCCTACGAGCAGTACTTC
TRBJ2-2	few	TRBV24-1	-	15	CATRGGGPDTGELFF	TGTGCCACCAGAGGAGGGGGGCCCGACACCGGGGAGCTGTTTTTT
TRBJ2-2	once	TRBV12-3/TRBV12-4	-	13	CASSGRDTGELFF	TGTGCCAGCAGCGGAAGGGACACCGGGGAGCTGTTTTTT
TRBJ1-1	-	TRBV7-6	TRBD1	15	CASSLGQGANTEAFF	TGTGCCAGCAGCCTAGGACAGGGGGCGAACACTGAAGCTTTCTTT
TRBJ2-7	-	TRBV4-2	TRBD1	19	CASSRNARLPGTGAYEQYF	TGTGCCAGCAGCCGGAACGCTCGCCTTCCCGGGACAGGGGCTTACGAGCAGTACTTC
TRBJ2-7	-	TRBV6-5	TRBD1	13	CAISTGTVYEQYF	TGTGCCATATCTACCGGGACAGTCTACGAGCAGTACTTC
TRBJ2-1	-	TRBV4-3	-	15	CTSSQDTTGYNEQFF	TGCACCAGCAGCCAAGATACGACAGGATACAATGAGCAGTTCTTC
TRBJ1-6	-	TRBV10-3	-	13	CAIRDTYNSPLHF	TGTGCCATCAGGGACACGTATAATTCACCCCTCCACTTT
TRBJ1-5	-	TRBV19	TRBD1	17	CASRGPPGQGGNQPQHF	TGTGCCAGTAGGGGCCCCCCGGGACAGGGTGGCAATCAGCCCCAGCATTTT
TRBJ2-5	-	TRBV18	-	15	CASSPEGETEETQYF	TGTGCCAGCTCACCTGAGGGCGAGACTGAAGAGACCCAGTACTTC
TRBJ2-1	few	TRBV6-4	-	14	CASSDTGEANEQFF	TGTGCCAGCAGTGACACGGGAGAGGCCAATGAGCAGTTCTTC
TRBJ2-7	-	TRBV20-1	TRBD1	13	CSASRQGAYEQYF	TGCAGTGCCAGTCGCCAGGGGGCCTACGAGCAGTACTTC
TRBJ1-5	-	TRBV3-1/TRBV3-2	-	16	CASSQGPGLSNQPQHF	TGTGCCAGCAGCCAAGGTCCGGGGCTTAGCAATCAGCCCCAGCATTTT
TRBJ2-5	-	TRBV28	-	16	CASSLWGRGGEETQYF	TGTGCCAGCAGTTTATGGGGCAGGGGAGGGGAAGAGACCCAGTACTTC
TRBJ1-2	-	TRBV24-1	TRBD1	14	CATSDSDRGTGYTF	TGTGCCACCAGTGATTCGGACAGGGGAACTGGCTACACCTTC
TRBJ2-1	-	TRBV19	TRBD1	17	CASSLTGWESSYNEQFF	TGTGCCAGTAGCCTGACAGGGTGGGAGAGCTCCTACAATGAGCAGTTCTTC
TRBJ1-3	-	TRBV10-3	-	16	CAISESGWESGNTIYF	TGTGCCATCAGTGAGTCGGGGTGGGAATCTGGAAACACCATATATTTT
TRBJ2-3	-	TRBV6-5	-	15	CASRERLANTDTQYF	TGTGCCAGCAGGGAGAGGCTAGCGAACACAGATACGCAGTATTTT
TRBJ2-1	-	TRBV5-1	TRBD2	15	CASSPAGTSGIEQFF	TGCGCCAGCAGCCCTGCCGGGACTAGCGGAATTGAGCAGTTCTTC
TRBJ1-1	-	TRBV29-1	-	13	CSVEGGLNTEAFF	TGCAGCGTTGAAGGTGGGTTGAACACTGAAGCTTTCTTT
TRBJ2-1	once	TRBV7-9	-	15	CASSPRAFSYNEQFF	TGTGCCAGCAGCCCCAGGGCGTTTTCCTACAATGAGCAGTTCTTC
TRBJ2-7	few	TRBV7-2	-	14	CASSLGARRGEQYF	TGTGCCAGCAGCTTAGGGGCCAGGCGAGGCGAGCAGTACTTC
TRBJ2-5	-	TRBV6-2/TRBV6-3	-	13	CASSVRVEETQYF	TGTGCCAGCAGCGTGAGGGTGGAAGAGACCCAGTACTTC
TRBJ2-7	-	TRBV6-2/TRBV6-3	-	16	CASSYSRLTGTYEQYF	TGTGCCAGCAGTTACTCGAGACTCACAGGTACCTACGAGCAGTACTTC
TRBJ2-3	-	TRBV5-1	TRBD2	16	CASSLPSGRGTDTQYF	TGCGCCAGCAGCCTCCCTAGCGGGAGGGGCACAGATACGCAGTATTTT
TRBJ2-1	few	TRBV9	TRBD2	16	CASSVDGLAGFNEQFF	TGTGCCAGCAGCGTCGACGGACTAGCGGGATTTAATGAGCAGTTCTTC
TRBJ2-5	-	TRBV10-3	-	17	CAISPGGERAGDRAQYF	TGTGCCATCAGTCCAGGGGGAGAAAGGGCGGGAGATCGGGCCCAGTACTTC
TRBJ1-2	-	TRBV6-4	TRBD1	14	CASSPGQGNYGYTF	TGTGCCAGCAGTCCGGGACAGGGCAACTATGGCTACACCTTC
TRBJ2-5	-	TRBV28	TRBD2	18	CASSFPPAGGPRGETQYF	TGTGCCAGCAGTTTCCCGCCAGCGGGAGGGCCTAGGGGAGAGACCCAGTACTTC
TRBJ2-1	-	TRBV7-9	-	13	CASSKRDHNEQFF	TGTGCCAGCAGCAAACGGGACCACAATGAGCAGTTCTTC
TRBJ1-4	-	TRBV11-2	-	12	CASSLLGEKLFF	TGTGCCAGCAGCTTGCTTGGTGAAAAACTGTTTTTT
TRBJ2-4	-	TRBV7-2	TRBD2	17	CASSSSSGRGGKNIQYF	TGTGCCAGCAGCTCTTCTAGCGGGAGGGGAGGGAAAAACATTCAGTACTTC
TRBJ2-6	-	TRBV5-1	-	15	CASSFTGPGANVLTF	TGCGCCAGCAGCTTCACAGGGCCCGGGGCCAACGTCCTGACTTTC
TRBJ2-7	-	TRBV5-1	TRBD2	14	CASSTGLVGYEQYF	TGCGCCAGCAGCACCGGACTAGTGGGCTACGAGCAGTACTTC
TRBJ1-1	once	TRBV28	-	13	CASSEKPRTEAFF	TGTGCCAGCAGCGAAAAACCGAGAACTGAAGCTTTCTTT
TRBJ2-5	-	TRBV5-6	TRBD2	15	CASSQNSGTQETQYF	TGTGCCAGCAGCCAAAATAGCGGGACCCAAGAGACCCAGTACTTC
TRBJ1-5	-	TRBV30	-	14	CAWSVGAVNQPQHF	TGTGCCTGGAGTGTCGGGGCAGTTAATCAGCCCCAGCATTTT
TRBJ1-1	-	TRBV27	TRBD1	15	CASSLFRGLNTEAFF	TGTGCCAGCAGTTTATTTAGGGGGCTGAACACTGAAGCTTTCTTT
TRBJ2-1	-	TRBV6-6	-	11	CASSRHNEQFF	TGTGCCAGCAGCCGGCACAATGAGCAGTTCTTC
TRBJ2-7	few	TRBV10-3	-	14	CATRLGASSYEQYF	TGTGCCACCCGCCTGGGCGCCAGCTCCTACGAGCAGTACTTC
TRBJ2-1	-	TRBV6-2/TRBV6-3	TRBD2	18	CASSYLAGTPSSYNEQFF	TGTGCCAGCAGTTACCTAGCGGGAACACCCAGCTCCTACAATGAGCAGTTCTTC
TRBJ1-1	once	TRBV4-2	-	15	CASSQTTRGDTEAFF	TGTGCCAGCAGCCAAACAACCAGGGGCGATACTGAAGCTTTCTTT
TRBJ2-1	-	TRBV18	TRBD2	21	CASSLLPPRGRALSITNEQFF	TGTGCCAGCTCACTACTCCCTCCGCGCGGGAGGGCCTTATCGATTACAAATGAGCAGTTCTTC
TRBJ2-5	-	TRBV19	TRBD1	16	CASRGLRTGELETQYF	TGTGCCAGTAGGGGTCTGCGGACAGGGGAATTAGAGACCCAGTACTTC
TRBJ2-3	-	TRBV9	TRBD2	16	CASSVGASGSTDTQYF	TGTGCCAGCAGCGTAGGAGCTAGCGGGAGCACAGATACGCAGTATTTT
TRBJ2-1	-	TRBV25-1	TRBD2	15	CASSDLTAGGYEQFF	TGTGCCAGCAGTGACCTAACGGCGGGAGGGTATGAGCAGTTCTTC
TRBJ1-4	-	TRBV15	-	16	CATSSPGKGGNEKLFF	TGTGCCACCAGCTCCCCCGGGAAGGGGGGGAATGAAAAACTGTTTTTT
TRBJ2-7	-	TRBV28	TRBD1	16	CATFTGGRRSTYEQYF	TGTGCCACCTTCACAGGGGGTAGGCGTTCAACCTACGAGCAGTACTTC
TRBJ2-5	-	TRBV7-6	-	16	CASSLGGGPYQETQYF	TGTGCCAGCAGCTTAGGTGGGGGCCCGTACCAAGAGACCCAGTACTTC
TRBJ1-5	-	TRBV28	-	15	CASSFTGHSNQPQHF	TGTGCCAGCAGTTTCACAGGGCATAGCAATCAGCCCCAGCATTTT
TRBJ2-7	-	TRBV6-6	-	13	CASSPGGGYEQYF	TGTGCCAGCAGCCCCGGGGGCGGCTACGAGCAGTACTTC
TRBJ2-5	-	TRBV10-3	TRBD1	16	CAISESGGTGGETQYF	TGTGCCATCAGTGAGTCTGGCGGGACAGGGGGGGAGACCCAGTACTTC
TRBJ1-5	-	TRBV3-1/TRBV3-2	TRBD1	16	CASSQDSTGGGQPQHF	TGTGCCAGCAGCCAAGATTCGACAGGGGGCGGTCAGCCCCAGCATTTT
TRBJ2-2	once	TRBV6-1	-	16	CASSEEGWENTGELFF	TGTGCCAGCAGTGAAGAGGGGTGGGAGAACACCGGGGAGCTGTTTTTT
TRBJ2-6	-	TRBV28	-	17	CASSRTQQGTGANVLTF	TGTGCCAGCAGCCGAACCCAACAGGGCACTGGGGCCAACGTCCTGACTTTC
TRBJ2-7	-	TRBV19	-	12	CASGPSSYEQYF	TGTGCCAGTGGGCCCTCCTCCTACGAGCAGTACTTC